The clone carrying this T cell receptor (beta chain) was recorded at least ten times. Its antigen is still unknown. For the second PCR, which ran for about 7 to 11 cycles, a sample-barcoded 5' primer and a J-beta primer mix were used. TCRdb reprocessed the 5' RACE reads via MiXCR and lists one record per CDR3 protein. The sample holds over 1.5 million distinct CDR3 sequences, about 50% seen once. This record belongs to a study of blood T cells in healthy people across ages. General study results and limits: Observed TCR beta diversity showed a strong correlation with the percentage of naive T cells as measured by flow cytometry. CMV status of donors was unknown, possibly confounding expanded clonotype changes.

Germline assignment: CDR1 MGHRA and CDR2 YSYEKL. The CDR3 has 16 residues. The V end lost 0 bases, the J end lost 2 bases, and 14 bases lay between the germline ends. The sample comprised blood. The chain carries TRBV4-1 and TRBJ2-7; possible D gene TRBD1, 6 bases. This clonotype was sampled from a woman aged 40 to 50 in good health. Here the CDR3 reads CASSQDGQGRAYEQYF. As DNA, the CDR3 is TGCGCCAGCAGCCAAGACGGGCAGGGGAGAGCCTACGAGCAGTACTTC.